Each of the 21 T cell receptor beta chains below was sequenced from the same sample in a study of T cells in Graves' hyperthyroidism and ophthalmopathy. Amplification yielded TCR beta CDR3 regions, with RNA transcripts as the source. TCR CDR3 regions were first amplified by RT-PCR with HTBI primers. TCRdb reprocessed the multiplex PCR reads with MiXCR, giving one entry per CDR3 protein. The sample has approximately 300,000 distinct CDR3 sequences; over 15% are singletons. The specimen sequenced was blood. Receptor source: a woman aged 55-70 years with Graves' ophthalmopathy.

This clonotype has only a few counts. The V gene is TRBV9, the J gene TRBJ2-1; possible D gene TRBD2, 5 bases. The CDR3 runs to 14 residues. Germline assignment: CDR1 SGDLS and CDR2 YYNGEE. V lost 4 bases to trimming and J lost 9 bases, with 17 bases between them. The CDR3 region is CASSSLGISSEQFF. In DNA, the CDR3 is TGTGCCAGCAGCTCCCTCGGGATCTCGAGTGAGCAGTTCTTC. The entire variable domain, with the rest obtained from reference TRBV9 and TRBJ2-1, is as follows: DSGVTQTPKHLITATGQRVTLRCSPRSGDLSVYWYQQSLDQGLQFLIQYYNGEERAKGNILERFSAQQFPDLHSELNLSSLELGDSALYFCASSSLGISSEQFFGPGTRLTVL.

This clonotype was detected many times. The chain joins TRBV7-2 to TRBJ1-5; 7 nucleotides agree with TRBD1. Germline CDR1 reads SGHTA; CDR2 reads FQGNSA. The CDR3 length is 15 residues. J was trimmed by 1 base and V by 3 bases; bases with no gene match: 3. The CDR3 loop reads CASSLGQQSNQPQHF. Here the CDR3 DNA reads TGTGCCAGCAGCTTGGGACAGCAGAGCAATCAGCCCCAGCATTTT.

The chain has TRBV7-2 and TRBJ1-1; D is unclear. Trimming left V 2 bases short and J 7 bases short, with 17 bases between. Germline assignment: CDR1 SGHTA and CDR2 FQGNSA. The CDR3 totals 15 residues. The CDR3 sequence: CASSLSAAEEFEAFF. In DNA form, the CDR3 reads TGTGCCAGCAGCTTATCGGCGGCGGAAGAATTTGAAGCTTTCTTT.

This clonotype was counted between two and nine times. The chain combines TRBV7-2 with TRBJ1-3; D remains unclear. Trimming took off 4 bases at V and 1 base at J, with 8 bases between the two ends. Germline values: CDR1 SGHTA, CDR2 FQGNSA. This CDR3 is built from 14 residues. The CDR3 loop reads CASSYAGSGNTIYF. The CDR3 DNA sequence: TGTGCCAGCAGCTACGCAGGTTCTGGAAACACCATATATTTT.

This clonotype was recorded many times. The genes are TRBV4-3 and TRBJ1-1; D remains ambiguous. This CDR3 spans 16 amino acids. The V end was cut by 0 bases, the J end by 2 bases, with 13 bases between. Germline values: CDR1 LGHNA, CDR2 YSLEER. The CDR3: CASSQDLRGHNTEAFF. CDR3 coding DNA: TGCGCCAGCAGCCAAGATCTCCGGGGTCACAACACTGAAGCTTTCTTT.

The V and J genes are TRBV27 and TRBJ2-1; TRBD1 matches at 9 bases. Per germline, CDR1 MNHEY and CDR2 SMNVEV (reference sequence). The CDR3 loop spans 14 amino acids. J was trimmed by 7 bases and V by 3 bases; bases with no gene match: 4. The CDR3 here is CASSLDRGPNEQFF. The CDR3 DNA is TGTGCCAGCAGTTTGGACAGGGGTCCTAATGAGCAGTTCTTC.

This clonotype has just a few counts. The V gene is TRBV5-1, the J gene TRBJ2-3; 10 nucleotides line up with TRBD1. Losses at the gene ends were 0 bases for V and 0 bases for J; bases not matched to a gene: 22. Germline CDR1 and CDR2: SGHRS and YFSETQ. The CDR3 extends over 23 amino acids. Here the CDR3 reads CASSLAHISTRDRGDSSTDTQYF. CDR3 nucleotides: TGCGCCAGCAGCTTGGCACACATTTCAACCCGGGACAGGGGTGACTCTAGCACAGATACGCAGTATTTT.

In its sample, this clonotype was seen many times. The rearrangement links TRBV5-1 to TRBJ2-3; 8 nucleotides agree with TRBD1. The CDR3 totals 16 residues. In germline, CDR1 is SGHRS, CDR2 YFSETQ. With 4 bases clipped from V and 8 bases from J, the junction kept 15 bases outside the gene matches. DNA of the CDR3: TGCGCCAGCAGCGTAGCAGGGGGCGGAAGCCCAGGTACGCAGTATTTT. This codes for CASSVAGGGSPGTQYF.

J is TRBJ2-7 and V is TRBV3-1, with 10 bases aligning to TRBD2. The CDR3 contains 14 residues. The J segment lost 7 bases and the V segment lost 4 bases, leaving 7 bases of the junction unmatched. Per the germline V gene, CDR1 is LGHDT and CDR2 is YNNKEL (reference sequence). CDR3 sequence (DNA): TGTGCCAGCAGCCTTCTAGCGGGAGATGGGGAGCAGTACTTC. This sequence encodes CASSLLAGDGEQYF.

This clonotype has a count of ten or more. The V and J genes are TRBV20-1 and TRBJ2-1; D is ambiguous. CDR3 length: 14 amino acids. Trimming cost V 0 bases and J 5 bases, with 11 bases left between them. Germline V gives CDR1 DFQATT, CDR2 SNEGSKA (reference sequence). DNA for the CDR3: TGCAGTGCTAGAGAGGCGCCTATTGACAATGAGCAGTTCTTC. Translating gives CSAREAPIDNEQFF.

This clonotype was seen more than once but under ten times. The chain employs TRBV4-1 and TRBJ1-5; 7 bases are a match to TRBD1. The CDR3 is made up of 15 amino acids. The germline CDR1 and CDR2 sequences are MGHRA and YSYEKL. V trimming: 1 base; J trimming: 7 bases; junction bases outside the gene matches: 7. The CDR3 reads CASSQARQGIQPQHF. The DNA for the CDR3 is TGCGCCAGCAGCCAAGCGCGACAGGGAATACAGCCCCAGCATTTT.

This clonotype was seen ten or more times. V gene TRBV20-1 combines with J gene TRBJ2-7, with 8 nucleotides matching TRBD1. The CDR3 has 13 amino acids. Germline V gene data show CDR1 as DFQATT and CDR2 as SNEGSKA (reference sequence). J gave up 7 bases and V 6 bases, and 11 bases lay outside the gene matches. The CDR3 sequence: CSARTGRAEEQYF. As DNA, the CDR3 is TGCAGTGCCAGGACAGGGCGAGCTGAAGAGCAGTACTTC.

This chain joins TRBV6-2 or TRBV6-3 and TRBJ1-1; D uncertain. The ends were cut back, 6 bases at V and 5 bases at J, with 19 bases in the middle. Germline assignment: CDR1 MNHEY and CDR2 SVGEGT. The CDR3 totals 15 residues. The CDR3, as DNA: TGTGCCAGCAGACCATATTCTGCGGGTGAGACTGAAGCTTTCTTT. It codes for CASRPYSAGETEAFF.

This clonotype appeared a few times. The rearrangement joins TRBV12-5 to TRBJ2-7; 7 bases agree with TRBD1. Unmatched junction bases numbered 5, after V lost 1 base and J lost 8 bases. The CDR3 length is 13 residues. The germline V gene has CDR1 LGHNT and CDR2 FRNRAP. This CDR3 is CASGLGGQLQQYF. CDR3 coding DNA: TGTGCTAGTGGTTTGGGGGGACAGTTGCAGCAGTACTTC. Full variable domain (rest looked up from reference TRBV12-5 and TRBJ2-7): DARVTQTPRHKVTEMGQEVTMRCQPILGHNTVFWYRQTMMQGLELLAYFRNRAPLDDSGMPKDRFSAEMPDATLATLKIQPSEPRDSAVYFCASGLGGQLQQYFGPGTRLTVT.

The rearrangement links TRBV30 to TRBJ2-3, with 9 positions matching TRBD2. V dropped 0 bases and J dropped 7; count of bases not matched to a gene: 5. Germline CDR1 reads GTSNPN; CDR2 reads SVGIG (reference sequence). This CDR3 region has 14 residues. This CDR3 reads CAWSVGGRANTQYF. CDR3 sequence (DNA): TGTGCCTGGAGTGTCGGCGGGAGGGCGAATACGCAGTATTTT.

This clonotype was seen only a few times. The chain carries TRBV11-2 and TRBJ2-1; D call uncertain. The CDR3 covers 13 residues. The germline CDR1 and CDR2 sequences are SGHAT and FQNNGV. V lost 2 bases to trimming and J lost 8 bases, with 10 bases between them. CDR3 in DNA: TGTGCCAGCAGCTTAAGTGGTTCCCATGAGCAGTTCTTC. Its protein is CASSLSGSHEQFF.

This clonotype occurred many times. This chain connects TRBV20-1 to TRBJ1-6; D not resolved. From germline, CDR1 is DFQATT and CDR2 SNEGSKA (reference sequence). Trimming removed 3 bases from V and 0 bases from J, with 15 bases in between. The CDR3 is 17 amino acids. Here the CDR3 DNA reads TGCAGTGCTAGGCTTGGAGGGTCCCTCTCCTATAATTCACCCCTCCACTTT. It yields the protein CSARLGGSLSYNSPLHF.

This clonotype was observed a handful of times. This chain connects TRBV30 to TRBJ1-2; tentatively, D is TRBD1 (5 bases). The CDR3 is 12 residues long. Germline CDR1 and CDR2: GTSNPN and SVGIG (reference sequence). Trimming took 1 base from V and 7 from J, leaving 10 bases between them. DNA of the CDR3: TGTGCCTGGAGTGCAGGGATCGGTGGCTACACCTTC. It is translated as CAWSAGIGGYTF.

The table lists this clonotype with many counts. The chain couples TRBV11-2 to TRBJ1-2, with 7 positions matching TRBD1. The CDR3 sequence is 14 residues long. The V and J ends lost 4 bases and 6 bases, in that order; junction bases with no gene match: 8. CDR1 and CDR2 (germline): SGHAT, FQNNGV. CDR3 amino acids: CASSSPPTGHGYTF. As DNA, the CDR3 is TGTGCCAGCAGCTCCCCGCCGACAGGGCATGGCTACACCTTC. The full variable domain, rest sourced from reference TRBV11-2 and TRBJ1-2, is EAGVAQSPRYKIIEKRQSVAFWCNPISGHATLYWYQQILGQGPKLLIQFQNNGVVDDSQLPKDRFSAERLKGVDSTLKIQPAKLEDSAVYLCASSSPPTGHGYTFGSGTRLTVV.

This clonotype occurred many times. The chain links TRBV12-3 or TRBV12-4 to TRBJ1-2, with no clear D. V was pared by 5 bases and J by 7 bases, with 14 bases between. This CDR3 region has 13 residues. CDR3 coding DNA: TGTGCCAGCAGTGCGCAAAAAACAATTGGCTACACCTTC. This translates into CASSAQKTIGYTF.

The V gene is TRBV19, the J gene TRBJ2-4; D remains unclear. CDR3 length: 15 residues. CDR1 is LNHDA, CDR2 SQIVND, per germline (reference sequence). Trimming pared 1 base from V and 0 bases from J, leaving 7 bases between. The CDR3 here is CASSIVFLAKNIQYF. In nucleotides, the CDR3 is TGTGCCAGTAGTATAGTTTTTCTAGCCAAAAACATTCAGTACTTC.